The 27 T cell receptor beta chains presented below share a single source sample, sequenced in a study of blood T cell repertoires in COVID-19. Here immunoSEQ multiplex PCR was the method, and the copy in TCRdb shows in-frame clones only, minus some. The table shows roughly 150,000 clones, with over 80% occurring only once. Material for sequencing was peripheral blood. Receptor source: an elderly woman with active or convalescent COVID-19.

This clone was observed a few times. This sequence joins TRBV25-1 and TRBJ2-5, with TRBD2 matching 10 bases. With V trimmed by 4 bases and J by 5 bases, 7 bases remained unmatched. Germline CDR1 MGHDK, CDR2 SYGVNS. This CDR3 spans 15 amino acids. The CDR3 here is CASSALLAGSETQYF. The CDR3, as DNA: TGTGCCAGCAGTGCCCTACTAGCGGGGTCGGAGACCCAGTACTTC.

This chain uses TRBV4-1 with TRBJ2-5; tentative D call: TRBD2 (6 bases). Germline V gene lookup returns CDR1 MGHRA and CDR2 YSYEKL. V was trimmed by 2 bases and J by 1 base, leaving 14 bases between them. The CDR3 totals 16 residues. In DNA form, the CDR3 reads TGCGCCAGCAGCCAACTCCCGGGGGACCTCCAAGAGACCCAGTACTTC. Translating gives CASSQLPGDLQETQYF.

The chain has TRBV7-9 and TRBJ2-3; 9 nucleotides align to TRBD2. The CDR3 runs 18 residues. V gave up 2 bases and J gave up 7 bases; unmatched junction bases: 16. The germline gives CDR1 SEHNR, CDR2 FQNEAQ (reference sequence). CDR3 nucleotides: TGTGCCAGCAGCTTATTGGGGTTTGGCGCGGGGGGGCCCAATACGCAGTATTTT. Its protein is CASSLLGFGAGGPNTQYF.

The chain couples TRBV10-3 to TRBJ2-1; TRBD1 matches at 7 bases. The J segment lost 3 bases and the V segment lost 6 bases, leaving 8 bases of the junction unmatched. CDR3 size: 15 residues. CDR1 is ENHRY, CDR2 SYGVKD, per germline. CDR3 residues: CAIRQPGQLYNEQFF. The CDR3 DNA is TGTGCCATCAGGCAACCGGGACAGCTCTACAATGAGCAGTTCTTC.

The rearrangement uses TRBV21-1 and TRBJ1-4. TRBV21-1 is a known pseudogene. The CDR3 covers 14 residues. Written as DNA, the CDR3 is TGTGCCAGCAGCCCCCGGCGGGAAAATGAAAAACTGTTTTTT. It translates to CASSPRRENEKLFF.

With regard to this clone: An end of the junction differs from the germline gene, which may be a read error. The chain carries TRBV12-3 or TRBV12-4 and TRBJ2-7, with D possibly matching TRBD2 (5 bases). The CDR3 is made up of 12 amino acids. The CDR3 nucleotides read TGTGCCAGCAGCTTAGGGAGCTACGAGCAGTACTTC. It yields the protein CASSLGSYEQYF.

This chain links TRBV14 with TRBJ2-3; D is undetermined. Germline CDR1 SGHDN, CDR2 FVKESK. The length of the CDR3 is 14 residues. Trimming cost V 4 bases and J 4 bases, with 12 bases left between them. CDR3 coding DNA: TGTGCCAGCAGCCCTCCAGGCTTGTCAGATACGCAGTATTTT. Amino acids: CASSPPGLSDTQYF. Together with reference TRBV14 and TRBJ2-3, the CDR3 gives the full variable domain: EAGVTQFPSHSVIEKGQTVTLRCDPISGHDNLYWYRRVMGKEIKFLLHFVKESKQDESGMPNNRFLAERTGGTYSTLKVQPAELEDSGVYFCASSPPGLSDTQYFGPGTRLTVL.

The chain combines TRBV4-3 with TRBJ2-5; D is perhaps TRBD1 (5 bases). Trimming took 0 bases from V and 4 from J, leaving 15 bases between them. CDR1 is LGHNA, CDR2 YSLEER, per germline. The CDR3 spans 16 residues. CDR3 sequence reads: CASSQEGRDEVETQYF. CDR3 DNA sequence: TGCGCCAGCAGCCAAGAGGGCAGGGATGAAGTAGAGACCCAGTACTTC.

The chain has TRBV18 and TRBJ2-7; TRBD1 is a possible D gene (5 bases). This CDR3 spans 15 amino acids. Trimming took off 1 base at V and 1 base at J, with 11 bases between the two ends. Germline values: CDR1 KGHSH, CDR2 LQKENI. In DNA form, the CDR3 reads TGTGCCAGCTCACCACTGGGGCCCCCTTCCTACGAGCAGTACTTC. This sequence encodes CASSPLGPPSYEQYF.

This clone was seen more than once but under ten times. This CDR3 reads CASSEQLGFGLAGASSYNEQFF. The DNA of the CDR3 is TGTGCCAGCAGTGAACAACTAGGATTTGGACTAGCGGGGGCCAGCTCCTACAATGAGCAGTTCTTC. The chain has TRBV6-1 and TRBJ2-1; 13 bases are a match to TRBD2. V lost 2 bases, J lost 0 bases, and 16 bases stayed unmatched. Germline CDR1 reads MNHNS; CDR2 reads SASEGT. The CDR3 spans 22 residues.

Remarks on this clone: Other DNA sequences in the sample encode the same CDR3. CDR3 in amino acids: CSVEKGVGQPQHF. CDR3 nucleotides: TGCAGCGTTGAGAAGGGGGTTGGTCAGCCCCAGCATTTT. The gene calls are TRBV29-1 and TRBJ1-5; a weak D match, TRBD1 (6 bases). This CDR3 region has 13 residues. V was cut by 3 bases and J by 6 bases, with 12 bases left in between. From germline, CDR1 is SQVTM and CDR2 ANQGSEA.

The chain couples TRBV2 to TRBJ1-5, with 8 bases matching TRBD1. The CDR3 sequence is 15 residues long. V gave up 4 bases and J gave up 0 bases; unmatched junction bases: 2. Germline V gives CDR1 SNHLY, CDR2 FYNNEI. This chain's CDR3 is CASSGQGNSNQPQHF. The CDR3, as DNA: TGTGCCAGCAGTGGACAGGGGAATAGCAATCAGCCCCAGCATTTT. The full variable domain, its missing parts supplied by reference TRBV2 and TRBJ1-5, is EPEVTQTPSHQVTQMGQEVILRCVPISNHLYFYWYRQILGQKVEFLVSFYNNEISEKSEIFDDQFSVERPDGSNFTLKIRSTKLEDSAMYFCASSGQGNSNQPQHFGDGTRLSIL.

The V and J genes are TRBV4-1 and TRBJ2-3, with TRBD2 as a possible D gene (7 bases). V was shortened by 4 bases and J by 6 bases, with 11 bases between the two germline ends. The CDR3 length is 13 residues. Per germline, CDR1 MGHRA and CDR2 YSYEKL. The CDR3 region is CASSRGGRDTQYF. In DNA form, the CDR3 reads TGCGCCAGCAGCCGGGGGGGCCGGGATACGCAGTATTTT.

This clone was seen a few times. This chain connects TRBV30 to TRBJ2-2; the match to TRBD2 covers 7 bases. Germline V gene lookup returns CDR1 GTSNPN and CDR2 SVGIG (reference sequence). V shed 0 bases, J shed 3 bases, and the junction held 7 bases outside the gene matches. The CDR3 is 16 residues long. The CDR3 coding sequence is TGTGCCTGGAGTGTCCGAAGCGGGGCGGACACCGGGGAGCTGTTTTTT. Translating it yields CAWSVRSGADTGELFF. The variable domain in full, with the rest retrieved from reference TRBV30 and TRBJ2-2, is SQTIHQWPATLVQPVGSPLSLECTVEGTSNPNLYWYRQAAGRGLQLLFYSVGIGQISSEVPQNLSASRPQDRQFILSSKKLLLSDSGFYLCAWSVRSGADTGELFFGEGSRLTVL.

The chain carries TRBV18 and TRBJ1-2; D is uncertain. This CDR3 contains 16 residues. Between the trimmed V and J ends, which lost 2 bases and 2 bases, there was a span of 15 bases. Germline CDR1 is KGHSH and CDR2 is LQKENI. CDR3 sequence: CASSPLAPDLNYGYTF. CDR3 nucleotide sequence: TGTGCCAGCTCACCATTAGCCCCCGACTTAAACTATGGCTACACCTTC. Based on the CDR3 plus reference TRBV18 and TRBJ1-2, the full variable domain is NAGVMQNPRHLVRRRGQEARLRCSPMKGHSHVYWYRQLPEEGLKFMVYLQKENIIDESGMPKERFSAEFPKEGPSILRIQQVVRGDSAAYFCASSPLAPDLNYGYTFGSGTRLTVV.

This chain uses TRBV6-5 with TRBJ1-2, with a tentative D call TRBD1 (5 bases). V lost 6 bases, J lost 3 bases, and 14 bases lay in between. Germline loops: CDR1 MNHEY, CDR2 SVGAGI. The CDR3 totals 14 residues. CDR3: CASRSEGRDYGYTF. The CDR3 nucleotides read TGTGCCAGCAGGTCGGAGGGCAGGGACTATGGCTACACCTTC.

Details on this clone: The junction does not match germline at one end; this may be a read error. The chain has TRBV6-1 and TRBJ1-2; TRBD1 matches at 7 bases. The CDR3 has 14 residues. Looked up from germline, CDR1 is MNHNS and CDR2 is SASEGT. The DNA for the CDR3 is TGTGCCAGCAGTGAGACAGGGCGTGACTATGGCTACATCTTC. Its translation is CASSETGRDYGYIF.

The chain is built from TRBV5-6 and TRBJ2-1; 7 bases align to TRBD2. The CDR3 is 14 residues long. J lost 10 bases, V lost 1 base, and 8 bases had no gene match. CDR1 and CDR2 (germline): SGHDT, YYEEEE. Here the CDR3 DNA reads TGTGCCAGCAGCTTGCTGGGTAGCGGGCCAGAGCAGTTCTTC. Encoded protein: CASSLLGSGPEQFF.

V usage is TRBV29-1 and J usage is TRBJ1-1; no definite D call. The CDR3 consists of 14 residues. Germline values: CDR1 SQVTM, CDR2 ANQGSEA. Trimming removed 3 bases from V and 0 bases from J, with 11 bases in between. The CDR3 region has the DNA TGCAGCGTTGAGGTAGACAACATGAACACTGAAGCTTTCTTT. Amino acids: CSVEVDNMNTEAFF.

V is TRBV7-2 and J is TRBJ2-3; 8 bases align to TRBD2. The CDR3 consists of 16 residues. The germline CDR1 and CDR2 sequences are SGHTA and FQGNSA. V lost 1 base to trimming and J lost 0 bases; unmatched junction nucleotides: 3. The CDR3 sequence is CASSLGGGSSTDTQYF. The CDR3 region has the DNA TGTGCCAGCAGCTTAGGCGGGGGGTCTAGCACAGATACGCAGTATTTT. Filled out from reference TRBV7-2 and TRBJ2-3, the complete variable domain reads GAGVSQSPSNKVTEKGKDVELRCDPISGHTALYWYRQSLGQGLEFLIYFQGNSAPDKSGLPSDRFSAERTGGSVSTLTIQRTQQEDSAVYLCASSLGGGSSTDTQYFGPGTRLTVL.

The genes are TRBV5-1 and TRBJ1-1, with a tentative D call TRBD1 (5 bases). The CDR3 loop spans 13 amino acids. V dropped 4 bases and J dropped 1 base, with 8 bases sitting between them. From germline, CDR1 is SGHRS and CDR2 YFSETQ. The chain's CDR3 is CASSTDKNTEAFF. CDR3 sequence (DNA): TGCGCCAGCAGCACGGACAAGAACACTGAAGCTTTCTTT.

This sequence joins TRBV7-9 and TRBJ2-2; TRBD2 agrees at 8 bases. The CDR3 is 18 amino acids. The V gene end was trimmed by 3 bases and the J gene end by 5 bases; junction bases not matched to a gene: 14. Germline lookup yields CDR1 SEHNR and CDR2 FQNEAQ (reference sequence). The CDR3, as DNA: TGTGCCAGCAGCTTTCTGCGGGGGGCCTCTACTGGGACCGGGGAGCTGTTTTTT. This codes for CASSFLRGASTGTGELFF.

The chain combines TRBV6-5 with TRBJ2-4, with a tentative D call TRBD1 (6 bases). With 5 bases removed from V and 0 bases from J, the gap between germline ends came to 8 bases. This CDR3 has 14 amino acids. Germline lookup yields CDR1 MNHEY and CDR2 SVGAGI. DNA for the CDR3: TGTGCCAGCAGTACAGGGATAGCCAAAAACATTCAGTACTTC. Its protein product is CASSTGIAKNIQYF.

The V gene is TRBV11-3, the J gene TRBJ2-7, with a tentative D call TRBD2 (6 bases). Germline V gives CDR1 SGHNT, CDR2 YENEEA. The CDR3 totals 17 residues. Between the trimmed V and J ends, which lost 5 bases and 5 bases, there was a span of 25 bases. The CDR3, as DNA: TGTGCCAGCAGCGGTCCCTCTGCGGGACCCAAAGGTGACGAGCAGTACTTC. Its translation is CASSGPSAGPKGDEQYF.

The rearrangement links TRBV30 to TRBJ1-4, with D possibly TRBD1 on 5 matching bases. The CDR3 sequence is 12 residues long. Trimming shortened V by 0 bases and J by 12 bases, and 11 bases separated the two germline ends. Germline V gene lookup returns CDR1 GTSNPN and CDR2 SVGIG (reference sequence). The CDR3 sequence: CAWSVQGVQLFF. The DNA of the CDR3 is TGTGCCTGGAGTGTACAAGGGGTCCAACTGTTTTTT.

This rearrangement joins TRBV4-1 to TRBJ1-2; D ambiguous. The V gene's germline CDR1 is MGHRA and CDR2 YSYEKL. CDR3 length: 16 amino acids. Trimming stripped 0 bases from V and 5 bases from J, with 16 bases between. CDR3 in DNA: TGCGCCAGCAGCCAAGATCCGCCAGGAAACAGTTATGGCTACACCTTC. As protein: CASSQDPPGNSYGYTF.

By sample fraction, this clone is medium-sized. The J gene is TRBJ2-1, the V gene TRBV10-2; 15 bases are a match to TRBD2. The germline V gene has CDR1 WSHSY and CDR2 SAAADI. The CDR3 contains 16 residues. The trim removed 2 bases at V and 15 bases at J, leaving 11 bases unmatched. The CDR3 is CASSESGLAGGPPPFF. DNA for the CDR3: TGCGCCAGCAGTGAGAGCGGACTAGCGGGGGGGCCCCCCCCGTTCTTC.